This TCR beta chain was identified during a study of T cell responses to AZD1222 COVID-19 vaccine. Germline CDR1 SGHAT, CDR2 FQNNGV. V lost 1 base and J lost 10, with 11 bases in between. The CDR3 contains 13 residues. TCRdb keeps only in-frame clones here, not all; method: immunoSEQ multiplex PCR. In the table there are some 96,000 clones, 85% to 90% of which are singletons. The sample was peripheral blood, taken on day 0 of AZD1222 vaccination. V is TRBV11-2 and J is TRBJ2-1; weak D call: TRBD1 (5 bases). The TCR originated in an adult in good health. CDR3 amino acids: CASSLGGAVEQFF. The DNA for the CDR3 is TGTGCCAGCAGCTTAGGTGGGGCGGTCGAGCAGTTCTTC.